The 27 T cell receptor beta chains listed next were all sequenced from one sample in a study of T-cell reconstitution after alpha-beta-depleted transplantation in children. A TCRbeta library incorporating unique molecular identifiers was prepared. MiXCR, run by TCRdb on the PCR reads, gives a single entry per CDR3 protein. The table lists roughly 220,000 distinct CDR3 sequences, approximately 9.9% of them singletons, with approximately 5% in the top ten. The source material was PBMCs from the stem cell graft donor, sampled from the stem cell graft. The receptors derive from a human donor who donated a stem cell graft to a child with SCID.

This clonotype was counted a few times. The rearrangement joins TRBV14 to TRBJ2-1, with D perhaps given as TRBD1 or TRBD2 (5 bases each). The germline V and J ends were trimmed by 4 bases and 8 bases, with 24 bases remaining between them. This CDR3 region has 17 residues. The germline V gene has CDR1 SGHDN and CDR2 FVKESK. CDR3 loop: CASSPPRRTQRDHEQFF. For the CDR3, the DNA is TGTGCCAGCAGCCCCCCCAGAAGGACCCAGAGGGACCATGAGCAGTTCTTC.

With respect to this clonotype: A much larger clone is a single base away; this may be a read error. The rearrangement uses TRBV20-1 and TRBJ2-1; D is ambiguous. CDR3 length: 13 residues. Germline V gives CDR1 DFQATT, CDR2 SNEGSKA (reference sequence). The CDR3 DNA follows: TGCAGTGCCCCACTTAGGTTGGGAAATGCGCAGTTCTTC. Its translation is CSAPLRLGNAQFF.

Remarks on this clonotype: A much bigger clone sits one base away, suggesting this may be a read error. The V call is TRBV13, the J call TRBJ1-2; TRBD1 is a possible D gene (6 bases). This CDR3 spans 15 amino acids. Between the trimmed V and J ends, which lost 2 bases and 12 bases, there was a span of 22 bases. Germline CDR1 is PRHDT and CDR2 is FYEKMQ (reference sequence). The CDR3 here is CASSLYTGPGRGDTF. The CDR3 nucleotides read TGTGCCAGCAGCTTATATACAGGGCCCGGACGGGGCGACACCTTC.

V gene TRBV12-3 or TRBV12-4 combines with J gene TRBJ1-1, with TRBD1 matching 9 bases. The CDR3 is 16 residues long. Unmatched junction bases numbered 14, after V lost 7 bases and J lost 5 bases. The CDR3 coding sequence is TGTGCCAGCACCCAACCTTCGACAGGGGGAAGGACTGAAGCTTTCTTT. Protein: CASTQPSTGGRTEAFF.

This clonotype was seen repeatedly, ten times or more. The chain links TRBV12-3 or TRBV12-4 to TRBJ2-1, with TRBD2 matching over 10 bases. The CDR3 runs to 16 residues. With 5 bases clipped from V and 6 bases from J, the junction kept 10 bases outside the gene matches. CDR3: CASSTTGLARANEQFF. For the CDR3, the DNA is TGTGCCAGCAGTACCACGGGACTAGCGAGGGCCAATGAGCAGTTCTTC.

This clonotype was counted at least ten times. The chain combines TRBV9 with TRBJ2-2; tentative D call: TRBD2 (6 bases). Germline CDR1 and CDR2: SGDLS and YYNGEE. This CDR3 contains 15 residues. V was cut by 4 bases and J by 3 bases, with 13 bases left in between. DNA of the CDR3: TGTGCCAGCAGCCCACGGACGGGGGACACCGGGGAGCTGTTTTTT. This encodes CASSPRTGDTGELFF.

This clonotype turned up a few times. An end of the junction differs from the germline gene, which may be a read error. This sequence joins TRBV20-1 and TRBJ1-6; the D is unclear. Germline loops: CDR1 DFQATT, CDR2 SNEGSKA (reference sequence). The CDR3 contains 16 residues. The CDR3 spells CCARDVALSSNSPLHF. As DNA, the CDR3 is TGCTGTGCTAGAGATGTGGCCCTATCCTCGAATTCACCCCTCCACTTT.

Many counts were recorded for this clonotype. The genes are TRBV3-1 and TRBJ2-1; weak D call: TRBD1 (5 bases). This CDR3 spans 14 amino acids. Per the germline V gene, CDR1 is LGHDT and CDR2 is YNNKEL (reference sequence). Trimming stripped 4 bases from V and 5 bases from J, with 12 bases between. The CDR3: CASSLQGGDNEQFF. In DNA, the CDR3 is TGTGCCAGCAGCCTGCAGGGTGGCGACAATGAGCAGTTCTTC.

The rearrangement uses TRBV5-1 and TRBJ2-2; maybe TRBD1 (5 bases). This CDR3 contains 16 residues. Germline values: CDR1 SGHRS, CDR2 YFSETQ. V lost 9 bases and J lost 0, with 18 bases in between. The DNA for the CDR3 is TGCGCCATCGCACCCGGACACGAAACGAACACCGGGGAGCTGTTTTTT. This encodes CAIAPGHETNTGELFF.

This clonotype was observed at least ten times. The V and J genes are TRBV20-1 and TRBJ2-7; D might be TRBD1 (7 bases). In germline, CDR1 is DFQATT, CDR2 SNEGSKA (reference sequence). The V and J ends lost 5 bases and 3 bases respectively, with 17 bases between them. The CDR3 contains 14 residues. The DNA of the CDR3 is TGCAGTGCTCGTCAGGGGGGCGAAAACTACGAGCAGTACTTC. Residues: CSARQGGENYEQYF.

This clonotype was seen at least ten times. V gene TRBV12-3 or TRBV12-4 combines with J gene TRBJ1-1, with D perhaps TRBD1 (6 bases). V lost 11 bases to trimming and J lost 6 bases, with 16 bases between them. This CDR3 region has 12 residues. The CDR3 here is CAATGSGPEAFF. The CDR3 nucleotides are TGTGCCGCAACAGGGTCAGGACCTGAAGCTTTCTTT.

This chain joins TRBV28 and TRBJ2-7, with D possibly TRBD2 on 6 matching bases. V was cut by 5 bases and J by 6 bases, with 14 bases left in between. CDR3 size: 13 residues. Germline assignment: CDR1 MDHEN and CDR2 SYDVKM. CDR3 sequence (DNA): TGTGCCAGCAGTCCATGGGGAGGCGGCGAGCAGTACTTC. Protein product: CASSPWGGGEQYF.

This sequence joins TRBV7-9 and TRBJ2-7; D gene ambiguous. This CDR3 has 13 residues. V was shortened by 2 bases and J by 2 bases, with 7 bases between the two germline ends. Germline lookup yields CDR1 SEHNR and CDR2 FQNEAQ (reference sequence). The CDR3 DNA follows: TGTGCCAGCAGCTTAACACTGACCTACGAGCAGTACTTC. As protein: CASSLTLTYEQYF.

This clonotype was counted ten times or more. The J gene is TRBJ2-5, the V gene TRBV11-2; no definite D call. The CDR3 is made up of 13 amino acids. Germline CDR1 reads SGHAT; CDR2 reads FQNNGV. Trimming removed 1 base from V and 2 bases from J, with 5 bases in between. CDR3 sequence (DNA): TGTGCCAGCAGCTTAGCCATTCAAGAGACCCAGTACTTC. This encodes CASSLAIQETQYF.

V and J are TRBV20-1 and TRBJ1-1; a possible D gene is TRBD1 (6 bases). Between the trimmed V and J ends, which lost 6 bases and 1 base, there was a span of 15 bases. CDR1 is DFQATT, CDR2 SNEGSKA, per germline (reference sequence). CDR3 length: 14 amino acids. The CDR3 loop reads CSAPGGARNTEAFF. CDR3 coding DNA: TGCAGTGCCCCGGGGGGGGCGCGGAACACTGAAGCTTTCTTT.

In this sample, this clonotype turned up a few times. J is TRBJ2-7 and V is TRBV20-1; possibly TRBD1 or TRBD2 for D (6 bases each). CDR1 is DFQATT, CDR2 SNEGSKA, per germline (reference sequence). The CDR3 runs to 12 residues. Trimming removed 4 bases from V and 0 bases from J, with 7 bases in between. The CDR3 DNA is TGCAGTGCTACGGGGGCCTCCTACGAGCAGTACTTC. Amino acids: CSATGASYEQYF.

On this clonotype itself: A much larger clone differs from this one at a single base, so this may be a read error. CDR3 region: CASRSRDRSIKQYF. For the CDR3, the DNA is TGCGCCAGCAGGTCCCGGGACAGGAGTATCAAGCAGTACTTC. The chain combines TRBV5-1 with TRBJ2-7; 8 nucleotides agree with TRBD1. Germline CDR1 reads SGHRS; CDR2 reads YFSETQ. Germline trimming cut 5 bases from V and 8 bases from J; bases unmatched to any gene: 12. The CDR3 is 14 amino acids.

This clonotype was seen ten or more times. The J gene is TRBJ2-3, the V gene TRBV20-1; D assignment may be TRBD1 or TRBD2 (5 bases each). Trimming removed 4 bases from V and 4 bases from J, with 21 bases in between. The germline CDR1 and CDR2 sequences are DFQATT and SNEGSKA (reference sequence). The CDR3 covers 16 residues. CDR3 DNA: TGCAGTGCTACAGGACGGGACGCGGACATATCAGATACGCAGTATTTT. This gives the protein CSATGRDADISDTQYF.

This clonotype was detected many times. The rearrangement uses TRBV7-9 and TRBJ2-3, with D unresolved. Trimming stripped 7 bases from V and 4 bases from J, with 15 bases between. Germline CDR1 is SEHNR and CDR2 is FQNEAQ (reference sequence). The CDR3 has 14 residues. The CDR3 DNA sequence: TGTGCCAGCAACGACGACCTGGTGTCAGATACGCAGTATTTT. Translating it yields CASNDDLVSDTQYF.

The sample holds many counts of this clonotype. This chain uses TRBV5-1 with TRBJ2-7; D not certain. CDR1 SGHRS and CDR2 YFSETQ come from the germline V gene. CDR3 length equals 15 residues. V dropped 4 bases and J dropped 3 bases, with 17 bases sitting between them. DNA for the CDR3: TGCGCCAGCAGCCTACAGCTTCGGCCCGACTACGAGCAGTACTTC. It encodes CASSLQLRPDYEQYF.

This clonotype showed up many times. This rearrangement joins TRBV5-1 to TRBJ2-4, with 8 positions matching TRBD2. CDR3 length: 14 residues. Losses at the gene ends were 5 bases for V and 8 bases for J; bases not matched to a gene: 9. CDR1 is SGHRS, CDR2 YFSETQ, per germline. CDR3 bases: TGCGCCAGCAGGTCGTGGGGACTAGTAGACATTCAGTACTTC. Its translation: CASRSWGLVDIQYF.

This clonotype appeared many times. This chain uses TRBV6-2 or TRBV6-3 with TRBJ1-5, with 8 bases fitting TRBD1. Losses at the gene ends were 0 bases for V and 1 base for J; bases not matched to a gene: 5. Germline V gives CDR1 MNHEY, CDR2 SVGEGT. The CDR3 runs 17 residues. The CDR3 coding sequence is TGTGCCAGCAGTTACTCTCCAGGGGGCTTAAGCAATCAGCCCCAGCATTTT. Translated, it gives CASSYSPGGLSNQPQHF.

This clonotype was recorded many times. The rearrangement joins TRBV12-3 or TRBV12-4 to TRBJ2-2; TRBD2 is a possible D gene (5 bases). V dropped 3 bases and J dropped 4 bases, with 12 bases sitting between them. The CDR3 has 15 amino acids. CDR3 region: CASSFRRGITGELFF. Written as DNA, the CDR3 is TGTGCCAGCAGTTTTAGGCGAGGGATCACCGGGGAGCTGTTTTTT.

This clonotype has at least ten counts. The chain couples TRBV7-2 to TRBJ2-4; a possible D gene is TRBD2 (6 bases). This CDR3 has 16 residues. The germline CDR1 and CDR2 sequences are SGHTA and FQGNSA. V lost 5 bases and J lost 4, with 18 bases in between. The CDR3 region is CASSQTRKEPKNIQYF. The CDR3, as DNA: TGTGCCAGCAGCCAGACTAGGAAAGAGCCAAAAAACATTCAGTACTTC.

This clonotype has a count of ten or more. The chain links TRBV5-1 to TRBJ2-2, with D hard to call. Deletions cut 9 bases from V and 0 bases from J, with 15 bases between. The CDR3 sequence is 15 residues long. The germline V gene encodes CDR1 SGHRS and CDR2 YFSETQ. CDR3 sequence (DNA): TGCGCCACAGCTACATTAACACCGAACACCGGGGAGCTGTTTTTT. It is translated as CATATLTPNTGELFF.

Ten or more counts support this clonotype. J is TRBJ1-6 and V is TRBV28; TRBD1 aligns across 9 bases. This CDR3 has 14 residues. J lost 7 bases, V lost 5 bases, and 3 bases had no gene match. The germline V gene has CDR1 MDHEN and CDR2 SYDVKM. CDR3 nucleotides: TGTGCCAGCAGTGACAGGGGGGCGAATTCACCCCTCCACTTT. It yields the protein CASSDRGANSPLHF.

This clonotype appeared many times. The chain recombines TRBV2 with TRBJ2-3, with 8 bases fitting TRBD2. Per the germline V gene, CDR1 is SNHLY and CDR2 is FYNNEI. After removal of 6 bases from V and 2 bases from J, the junction contained 10 bases not matched to a gene. The CDR3 sequence is 16 residues long. CDR3 in DNA: TGTGCCAGCAGGTCAGCAGCGGGGGCCCACACAGATACGCAGTATTTT. This sequence encodes CASRSAAGAHTDTQYF.